A selection of T cell receptor beta chains follows, all from one sample in a study of T cell responses to AZD1222 COVID-19 vaccine. The method was immunoSEQ multiplex PCR; TCRdb's version includes in-frame clones alone and lacks a portion of them. The sample includes 96,000 or so clones, roughly 90% of them seen just once. The source was peripheral blood, collected on day 0 of AZD1222 vaccination. The receptors derive from an adult in good health. Each CDR3 is given with its conserved first and last residue. The order of the fields is V gene, clone size, J gene, D gene, CDR3 protein, CDR3 DNA. The D gene is left open where the match is weak. A row's size may be missing; if present it is once, few, many or a size class.

TRBV6-2/TRBV6-3	.	TRBJ1-1	.	CASSYLWENPNTEAFF	TGTGCCAGCAGTTACCTTTGGGAAAACCCTAACACTGAAGCTTTCTTT
TRBV5-4	.	TRBJ2-1	.	CASRNRDNEQFF	TGTGCCAGCAGAAACAGGGACAATGAGCAGTTCTTC
TRBV7-3	once	TRBJ2-3	TRBD2	CASSSQAGVDTQYF	TGTGCCAGCAGCTCCCAAGCGGGAGTAGATACGCAGTATTTT
TRBV3-1/TRBV3-2	.	TRBJ2-2	.	CASSQVSGPRTGELFF	TGTGCCAGCAGCCAAGTTTCTGGGCCCCGGACCGGGGAGCTGTTTTTT
TRBV9	.	TRBJ1-4	.	CASSAEGRSHEKLFF	TGTGCCAGCAGCGCCGAGGGGAGGTCACATGAAAAACTGTTTTTT
TRBV7-2	.	TRBJ2-1	TRBD1	CASSEGRDRYNNEQFF	TGTGCCAGCAGCGAGGGCCGGGACAGATACAACAATGAGCAGTTCTTC
TRBV19	.	TRBJ2-7	.	CASSGRLPRSYEQYF	TGTGCCAGTAGTGGAAGACTCCCCCGCTCCTACGAGCAGTACTTC
TRBV3-1/TRBV3-2	.	TRBJ1-2	.	CASSQAGTAGYTF	TGTGCCAGCAGCCAAGCGGGGACGGCTGGCTACACCTTC
TRBV28	.	TRBJ1-2	.	CASSLLSYGYTF	TGTGCCAGCAGTTTACTGAGCTATGGCTACACCTTC
TRBV10-3	.	TRBJ1-4	TRBD1	CAISDGTGSEKLFF	TGTGCCATCAGTGATGGGACAGGGAGTGAAAAACTGTTTTTT
TRBV2	once	TRBJ2-3	TRBD2	CASMGLAGSLTQYF	TGTGCCAGCATGGGACTAGCGGGATCCCTCACGCAGTATTTT
TRBV7-3	.	TRBJ2-7	.	CASSFQGAGEQYF	TGTGCCAGCAGCTTTCAAGGGGCCGGGGAGCAGTACTTC
TRBV18	.	TRBJ2-7	TRBD1	CASSPQGQASYEQYF	TGTGCCAGCTCACCACAGGGACAGGCGAGCTACGAGCAGTACTTC
TRBV4-3	once	TRBJ1-4	.	CASSQQTAANEKLFF	TGCGCCAGCAGCCAACAGACAGCGGCTAATGAAAAACTGTTTTTT
TRBV29-1	.	TRBJ2-3	.	CSVGEADTQYF	TGCAGCGTTGGGGAGGCAGATACGCAGTATTTT
TRBV19	.	TRBJ2-5	.	CATSPREETQYF	TGTGCCACCTCCCCCAGGGAAGAGACCCAGTACTTC
TRBV9	.	TRBJ1-5	.	CASSVDPVGGPNNQPQHF	TGTGCCAGCAGCGTAGATCCCGTTGGGGGGCCGAACAATCAGCCCCAGCATTTT
TRBV11-1	.	TRBJ2-7	.	CASSWDSYEQYF	TGTGCCAGCAGCTGGGACTCATACGAGCAGTACTTC
TRBV20-1	.	TRBJ2-7	.	CSASSGQTYEQYF	TGCAGTGCTAGTTCTGGACAGACCTACGAGCAGTACTTC
TRBV27	.	TRBJ2-7	.	CSSQRELVSYEQYF	TGTTCCTCGCAGCGTGAGTTGGTCTCCTACGAGCAGTACTTC
TRBV2	few	TRBJ2-2	TRBD2	CASSELAGPGELFF	TGTGCCAGCAGTGAACTAGCGGGCCCTGGGGAGCTGTTTTTT
TRBV11-3	.	TRBJ2-7	TRBD2	CASSLGTSYEQYF	TGTGCCAGCAGCTTAGGGACTAGCTACGAGCAGTACTTC
TRBV15	.	TRBJ2-7	TRBD2	CATSRDRAREDYEQYF	TGTGCCACCAGCAGAGATAGGGCGCGGGAGGACTACGAGCAGTACTTC
TRBV2	.	TRBJ2-7	.	CASSEAGAMEYF	TGTGCCAGCAGTGAAGCGGGGGCCATGGAGTACTTC
TRBV11-3	.	TRBJ2-1	.	CASSPGIAYNEQFF	TGTGCCAGCAGCCCAGGTATTGCCTACAATGAGCAGTTCTTC
TRBV19	.	TRBJ1-2	TRBD1	CASLDRGPYGYTF	TGTGCCAGCCTGGACAGGGGGCCCTATGGCTACACCTTC
TRBV5-1	.	TRBJ2-1	TRBD2	CASSLVPGTSGRVTEQFF	TGCGCCAGCAGCTTGGTCCCCGGGACTAGCGGGAGGGTCACTGAGCAGTTCTTC
TRBV28	.	TRBJ1-2	.	CASSPGGPRDGYTF	TGTGCCAGCAGCCCCGGGGGGCCTCGGGATGGCTACACCTTC
TRBV6-2/TRBV6-3	.	TRBJ2-4	.	CASSYGQIAKNIQYF	TGTGCCAGCAGTTATGGACAGATAGCCAAAAACATTCAGTACTTC
TRBV7-2	.	TRBJ1-6	.	CASSLSVPAGPISPLHF	TGTGCCAGCAGCTTGAGCGTCCCGGCAGGGCCCATTTCACCCCTCCACTTT
TRBV5-1	.	TRBJ2-3	TRBD2	CASTIAGASDTQYF	TGCGCCAGCACCATAGCGGGAGCCTCAGATACGCAGTATTTT
TRBV24-1	.	TRBJ2-1	.	CATSDAWGDTYNEQFF	TGTGCCACCAGTGATGCCTGGGGGGACACTTACAATGAGCAGTTCTTC
TRBV7-2	.	TRBJ2-7	.	CASSSSEDYEQYF	TGTGCCAGCAGCTCCTCCGAAGATTACGAGCAGTACTTC
TRBV30	.	TRBJ2-7	.	CAWRAAGARDEQYF	TGTGCCTGGAGGGCTGCAGGGGCGCGGGACGAGCAGTACTTC
TRBV2	few	TRBJ1-2	.	CASSEAGVRGSPWDNYGYTF	TGTGCCAGCAGTGAAGCGGGGGTGAGAGGAAGCCCATGGGACAACTATGGCTACACCTTC
TRBV28	once	TRBJ2-1	TRBD2	CASSPGLVFGNEQFF	TGTGCCAGCAGTCCTGGACTAGTCTTCGGCAATGAGCAGTTCTTC
TRBV9	once	TRBJ2-1	TRBD2	CASSTRTSGTNNEQFF	TGTGCCAGCAGCACGAGGACTAGCGGAACCAACAATGAGCAGTTCTTC
TRBV28	.	TRBJ1-2	TRBD1	CASSWPGQANYGYTF	TGTGCCAGCAGTTGGCCGGGACAGGCTAACTATGGCTACACCTTC
TRBV19	once	TRBJ1-4	.	CASGESGGGEKLFF	TGTGCCAGTGGAGAGTCCGGGGGAGGAGAAAAACTGTTTTTT
TRBV5-1	.	TRBJ2-2	.	CASSSLAVNTGELFF	TGCGCCAGCAGCTCTTTGGCAGTTAACACCGGGGAGCTGTTTTTT
TRBV30	.	TRBJ2-7	TRBD2	CASGAGGYEQYF	TGTGCCTCCGGAGCGGGAGGGTACGAGCAGTACTTC
TRBV7-2	.	TRBJ2-7	TRBD1	CASSLGQLYEQYF	TGTGCCAGCAGCCTGGGACAGCTATACGAGCAGTACTTC
TRBV25-1	few	TRBJ2-2	TRBD1	CASSERGGMDTGELFF	TGTGCCAGCAGTGAACGAGGGGGCATGGACACCGGGGAGCTGTTTTTT
TRBV11-2	.	TRBJ1-1	.	CASRKQLGGNTEAFF	TGTGCCAGCAGGAAACAGCTCGGGGGGAACACTGAAGCTTTCTTT
TRBV19	.	TRBJ1-5	.	CASAVVAVQPQHF	TGTGCCAGCGCGGTGGTGGCGGTTCAGCCCCAGCATTTT
TRBV5-4	.	TRBJ2-7	TRBD1	CASSGERLTGFSYEQYF	TGTGCCAGCAGCGGTGAACGCCTGACAGGGTTCTCCTACGAGCAGTACTTC
TRBV6-5	.	TRBJ1-4	.	CASRRTSPFEKLFF	TGTGCCAGCAGACGGACGTCCCCCTTTGAAAAACTGTTTTTT
TRBV3-1/TRBV3-2	once	TRBJ2-7	.	CASSQSSPHSYEQYF	TGTGCCAGCAGCCAGTCATCCCCCCATTCCTACGAGCAGTACTTC
TRBV25-1	.	TRBJ2-7	.	CASRKGVGEQYF	TGTGCCAGCAGAAAAGGGGTCGGGGAGCAGTACTTC
TRBV5-1	.	TRBJ2-7	TRBD2	CASSLGSGGPGSYEQYF	TGCGCCAGCAGCTTGGGGTCGGGAGGCCCCGGGTCCTACGAGCAGTACTTC
TRBV9	.	TRBJ2-5	.	CASSVEGDSRTETQYF	TGTGCCAGCAGCGTAGAGGGGGACTCCAGGACGGAGACCCAGTACTTC
TRBV6-2/TRBV6-3	.	TRBJ1-1	TRBD1	CASSYSYVGTGRNTEAFF	TGTGCCAGCAGTTACTCCTACGTAGGGACAGGGAGGAACACTGAAGCTTTCTTT
TRBV19	once	TRBJ2-1	TRBD2	CASSAPRPGTSANEQFF	TGTGCCAGTAGTGCCCCCCGCCCCGGGACTAGCGCCAATGAGCAGTTCTTC
TRBV28	.	TRBJ2-7	.	CASIISSSPYEQYF	TGTGCCAGCATTATCTCTAGCTCACCGTACGAGCAGTACTTC